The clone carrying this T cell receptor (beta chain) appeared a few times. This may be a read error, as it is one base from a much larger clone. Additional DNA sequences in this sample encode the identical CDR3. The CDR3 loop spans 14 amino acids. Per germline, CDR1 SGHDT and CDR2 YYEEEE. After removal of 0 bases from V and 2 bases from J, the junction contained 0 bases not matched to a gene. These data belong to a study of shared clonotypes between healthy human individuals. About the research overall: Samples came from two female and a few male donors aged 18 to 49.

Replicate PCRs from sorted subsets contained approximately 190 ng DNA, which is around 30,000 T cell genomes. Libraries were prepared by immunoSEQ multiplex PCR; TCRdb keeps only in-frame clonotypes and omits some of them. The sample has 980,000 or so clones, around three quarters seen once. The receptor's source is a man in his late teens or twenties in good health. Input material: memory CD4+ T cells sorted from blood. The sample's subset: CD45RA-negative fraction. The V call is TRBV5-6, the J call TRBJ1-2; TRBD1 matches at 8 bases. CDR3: CASSLGQGNYGYTF. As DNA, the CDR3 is TGTGCCAGCAGCTTGGGACAGGGGAACTATGGCTACACCTTC.